Included here is one T cell receptor beta chain sequence, with context. The source of the sample is a study of T cells in Graves' hyperthyroidism and ophthalmopathy. Template material for amplifying TCR beta CDR3 regions consisted of RNA transcripts. The primer set for the first-round RT-PCR of the TCR CDR3 was HTBI. TCRdb ran MiXCR on the multiplex PCR reads and lists one entry per CDR3 protein. The table has over 400,000 distinct CDR3 sequences, approximately 23% seen once. Per the germline V gene, CDR1 is DFQATT and CDR2 is SNEGSKA (reference sequence). This CDR3 is built from 16 residues. The V end lost 6 bases, the J end lost 3 bases, and 23 bases lay between the germline ends.

The sequenced material came from blood. V gene TRBV20-1 combines with J gene TRBJ1-1, with D perhaps TRBD1 (6 bases). The sequence was collected from a woman between 65 and 79 years old with Graves' ophthalmopathy. The CDR3 protein is CSATNREGLGYTEAFF. In DNA, the CDR3 is TGCAGTGCAACTAACAGGGAGGGCCTTGGGTACACTGAAGCTTTCTTT.